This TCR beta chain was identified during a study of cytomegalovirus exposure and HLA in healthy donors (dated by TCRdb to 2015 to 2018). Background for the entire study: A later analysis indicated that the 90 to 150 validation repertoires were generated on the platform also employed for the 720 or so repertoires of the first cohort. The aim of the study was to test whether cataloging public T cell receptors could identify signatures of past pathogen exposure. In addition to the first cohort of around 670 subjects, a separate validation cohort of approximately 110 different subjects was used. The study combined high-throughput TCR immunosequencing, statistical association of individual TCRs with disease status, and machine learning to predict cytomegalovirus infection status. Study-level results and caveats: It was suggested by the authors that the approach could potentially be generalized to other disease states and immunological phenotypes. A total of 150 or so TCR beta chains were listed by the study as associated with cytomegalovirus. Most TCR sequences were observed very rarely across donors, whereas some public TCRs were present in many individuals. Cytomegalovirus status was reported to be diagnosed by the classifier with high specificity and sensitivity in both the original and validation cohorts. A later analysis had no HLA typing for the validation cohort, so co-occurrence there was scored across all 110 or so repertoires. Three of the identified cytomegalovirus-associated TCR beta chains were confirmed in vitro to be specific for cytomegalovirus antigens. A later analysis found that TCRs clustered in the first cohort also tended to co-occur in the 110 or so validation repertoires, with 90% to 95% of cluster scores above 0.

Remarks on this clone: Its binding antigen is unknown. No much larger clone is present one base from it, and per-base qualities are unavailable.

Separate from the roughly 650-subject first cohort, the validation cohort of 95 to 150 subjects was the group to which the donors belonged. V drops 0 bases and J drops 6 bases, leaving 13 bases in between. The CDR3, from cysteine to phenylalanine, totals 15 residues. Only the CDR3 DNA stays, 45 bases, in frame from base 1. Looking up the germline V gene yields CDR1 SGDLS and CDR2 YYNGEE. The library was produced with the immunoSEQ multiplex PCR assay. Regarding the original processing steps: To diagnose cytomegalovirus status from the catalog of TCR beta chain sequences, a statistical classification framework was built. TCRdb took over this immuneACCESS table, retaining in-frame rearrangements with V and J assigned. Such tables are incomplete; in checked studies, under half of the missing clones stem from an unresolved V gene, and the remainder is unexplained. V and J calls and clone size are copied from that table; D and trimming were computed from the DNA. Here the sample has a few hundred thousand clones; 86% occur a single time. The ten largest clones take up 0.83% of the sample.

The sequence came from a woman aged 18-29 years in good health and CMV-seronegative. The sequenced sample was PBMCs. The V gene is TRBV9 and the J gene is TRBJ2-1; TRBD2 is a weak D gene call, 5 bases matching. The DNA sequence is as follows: TGTGCCAGCAGCGTAGGAAGCGGCCTGGCCAATGAGCAGTTCTTC. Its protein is CASSVGSGLANEQFF.